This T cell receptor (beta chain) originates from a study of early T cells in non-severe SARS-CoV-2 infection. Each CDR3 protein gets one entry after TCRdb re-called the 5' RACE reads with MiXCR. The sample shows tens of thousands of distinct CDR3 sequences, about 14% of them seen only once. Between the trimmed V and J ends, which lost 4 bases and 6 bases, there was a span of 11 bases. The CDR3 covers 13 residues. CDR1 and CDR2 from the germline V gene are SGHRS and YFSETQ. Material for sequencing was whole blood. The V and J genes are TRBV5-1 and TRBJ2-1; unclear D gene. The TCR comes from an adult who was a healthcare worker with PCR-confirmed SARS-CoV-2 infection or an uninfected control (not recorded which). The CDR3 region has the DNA TGCGCCAGCAGCATGGCCGCTCTCAATGAGCAGTTCTTC. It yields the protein CASSMAALNEQFF.